This T cell receptor (beta chain) was sequenced during a study of identical twins listed by TCRdb under 2016. Looking at the study overall: The study deep-sequenced TCR alpha and beta repertoires from monozygotic twins, unrelated adults of various ages and cord blood to test whether fetal clonotypes persist. To rule out contamination, the twin experiments were replicated at different times with different library preparation protocols.

The CDR3 runs 12 amino acids, cysteine and phenylalanine included. Solely the CDR3 DNA is kept, with 36 bases framed from the first base. Trimming costs V 7 bases and J 10 bases, and their ends lie 11 bases apart. Based on the germline V gene, the CDR1 and CDR2 sequences are MDHEN and SYDVKM. Library construction relied on 5' RACE. Sequencing took place on an Illumina HiSeq 2000. Template switching introduced a universal primer binding site; the final cDNA contained a unique molecular identifier, enabling accurate counting of TCR cDNA molecules. Specific primers in the conserved constant-segment region were used to synthesize first-strand cDNA for TCR alpha and beta chains. To control for contamination, each cDNA library was double barcoded with a SMART-Mk sample barcode plus Illumina barcodes. TruSeq adapter sequences, together with Illumina sample barcodes, were added in two successive PCR steps. Sequencing of the TCR alpha and beta cDNA libraries was done on the Illumina HiSeq platform using custom primers. The paper's data handling went like this. MiGEC was used to process raw reads and extract unique molecular identifiers, and MiXCR was used to find CDR3 positions. Recombination models were inferred per individual with the repgenHMM and IGoR tools using an EM algorithm. The analysis of shared clonotypes was done with the tcR package in R, with sharing normalized by the product of cloneset sizes. To study raw recombination free of thymic and clonal selection effects, out-of-frame nonproductive sequences were analyzed. TCRdb redid the processing of the public reads, applying fastp at Q25 and MiXCR, and retained in-frame beta chains. A single entry per CDR3 protein holds the most common genes and DNA from its merged rows. These V and J calls rely on TCRdb rather than the paper's analysis. The sample table lists hundreds of thousands of distinct CDR3 sequences, roughly 6% of them with a count of one. The top ten hold approximately 2% of the sample.

Beyond this particular receptor, the publication reports: Conclusions relied on cross-sectional statistical analysis, since the same donors could not be followed over many years. Fewer insertions were carried by abundant cord blood beta clonotypes; a weaker similar trend was observed in young adult naive repertoires, while no such trend was observed in memory repertoires. Excess twin sharing in beta out-of-frame sequences was weaker because fewer shared sequences lowered the signal-to-noise ratio. Invariant T cells such as MAIT and iNKT could partly confound zero-insertion analyses, though diverse VJ usage argued against this for most clonotypes. In monozygotic twins, out-of-frame TCR alpha sharing was systematically underestimated by recombination models, although the models agreed with sharing between unrelated individuals. Compared with coincidental sharing between unrelated individuals, an excess of low generation-probability sequences was observed among out-of-frame TCR alpha sequences shared between twins.

In this sample, this clonotype turned up a few times. What this receptor recognizes is not known. The record has no base qualities; no much larger clone is one base away. All donors were healthy Caucasians. The researchers also sequenced three unrelated adults who were not twins: a male aged 18 to 30, a male aged 50 to 59, and a female aged 50 to 59. Miltenyi CD45RO+ enrichment and human naive T-cell isolation kits were used to isolate memory (CD45RO+) and naive T cells from PBMC. This TCR was sampled from a young man in good health. The V gene is TRBV28 and the J gene is TRBJ1-6; the D segment could be TRBD1, given 6 matching bases. The sequencing input was naive T cells sorted from blood. The sample's cell subset or site label is to be understood as: cells isolated with a human naive T-cell isolation kit. The nucleotide sequence reads TGTGCCAGCACCTATCAGGGGTCACCCCTCCACTTT. This is translated as CASTYQGSPLHF.